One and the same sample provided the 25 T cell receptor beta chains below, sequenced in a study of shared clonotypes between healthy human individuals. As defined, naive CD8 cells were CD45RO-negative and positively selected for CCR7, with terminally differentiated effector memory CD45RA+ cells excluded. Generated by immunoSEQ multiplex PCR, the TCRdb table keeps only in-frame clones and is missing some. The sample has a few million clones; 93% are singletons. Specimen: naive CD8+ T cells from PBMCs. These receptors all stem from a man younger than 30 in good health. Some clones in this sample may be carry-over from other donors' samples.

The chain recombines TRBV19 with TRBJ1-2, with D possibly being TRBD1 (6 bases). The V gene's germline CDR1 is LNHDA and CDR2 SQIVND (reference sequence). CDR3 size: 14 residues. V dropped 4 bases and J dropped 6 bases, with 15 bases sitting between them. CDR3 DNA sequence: TGTGCCAGTAGTACTAACGACAGGTGGCATGGCTACACCTTC. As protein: CASSTNDRWHGYTF.

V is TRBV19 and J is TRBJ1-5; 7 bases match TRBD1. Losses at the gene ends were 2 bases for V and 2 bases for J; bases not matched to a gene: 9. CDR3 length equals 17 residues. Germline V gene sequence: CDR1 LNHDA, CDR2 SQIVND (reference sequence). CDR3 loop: CASSISLKDRGNQPQHF. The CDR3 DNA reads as TGTGCCAGTAGTATATCCCTTAAAGACAGGGGCAATCAGCCCCAGCATTTT.

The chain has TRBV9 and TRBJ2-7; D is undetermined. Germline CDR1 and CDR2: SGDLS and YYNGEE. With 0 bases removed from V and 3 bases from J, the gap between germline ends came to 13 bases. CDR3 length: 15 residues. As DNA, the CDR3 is TGTGCCAGCAGCGTAGCGGTTGGAGTGGTCTACGAGCAGTACTTC. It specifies CASSVAVGVVYEQYF.

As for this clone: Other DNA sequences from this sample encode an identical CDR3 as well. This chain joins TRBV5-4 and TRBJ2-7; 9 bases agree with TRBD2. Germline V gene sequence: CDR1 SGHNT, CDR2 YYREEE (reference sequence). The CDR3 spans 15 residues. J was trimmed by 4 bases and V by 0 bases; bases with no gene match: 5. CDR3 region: CASSLAAGGPYEQYF. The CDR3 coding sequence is TGTGCCAGCAGCTTGGCAGCGGGAGGTCCTTACGAGCAGTACTTC.

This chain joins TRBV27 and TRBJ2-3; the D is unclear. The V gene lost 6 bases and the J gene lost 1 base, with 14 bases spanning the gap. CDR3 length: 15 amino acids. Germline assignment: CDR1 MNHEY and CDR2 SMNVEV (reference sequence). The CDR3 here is CASSGPHGGTDTQYF. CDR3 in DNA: TGTGCCAGCAGCGGACCTCATGGGGGCACAGATACGCAGTATTTT.

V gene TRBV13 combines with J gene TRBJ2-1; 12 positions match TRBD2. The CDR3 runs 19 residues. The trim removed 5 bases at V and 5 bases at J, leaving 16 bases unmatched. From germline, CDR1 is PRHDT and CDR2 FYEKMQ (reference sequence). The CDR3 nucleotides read TGTGCCAGCAGCCTCGGACTAGCGGGATTTGTTCGAGCTAACAATGAGCAGTTCTTC. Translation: CASSLGLAGFVRANNEQFF. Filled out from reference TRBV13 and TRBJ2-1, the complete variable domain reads AAGVIQSPRHLIKEKRETATLKCYPIPRHDTVYWYQQGPGQDPQFLISFYEKMQSDKGSIPDRFSAQQFSDYHSELNMSSLELGDSALYFCASSLGLAGFVRANNEQFFGPGTRLTVL.

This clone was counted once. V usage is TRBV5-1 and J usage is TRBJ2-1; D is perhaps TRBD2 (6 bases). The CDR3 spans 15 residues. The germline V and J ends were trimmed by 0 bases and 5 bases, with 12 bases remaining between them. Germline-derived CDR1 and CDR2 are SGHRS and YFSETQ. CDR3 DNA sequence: TGCGCCAGCAGCTTGGTGTCCGGGAGCGACAATGAGCAGTTCTTC. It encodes CASSLVSGSDNEQFF.

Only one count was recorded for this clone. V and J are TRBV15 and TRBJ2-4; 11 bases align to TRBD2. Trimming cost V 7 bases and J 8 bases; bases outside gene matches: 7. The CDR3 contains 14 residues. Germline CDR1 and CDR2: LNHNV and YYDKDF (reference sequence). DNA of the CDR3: TGTGCCACCACACTAGCGGGAGAAGGATACATTCAGTACTTC. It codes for CATTLAGEGYIQYF.

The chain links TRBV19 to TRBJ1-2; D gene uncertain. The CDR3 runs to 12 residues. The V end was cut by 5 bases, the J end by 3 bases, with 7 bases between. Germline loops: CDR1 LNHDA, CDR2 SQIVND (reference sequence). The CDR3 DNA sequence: TGTGCCAGTAGTTCGGACTACTATGGCTACACCTTC. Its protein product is CASSSDYYGYTF.

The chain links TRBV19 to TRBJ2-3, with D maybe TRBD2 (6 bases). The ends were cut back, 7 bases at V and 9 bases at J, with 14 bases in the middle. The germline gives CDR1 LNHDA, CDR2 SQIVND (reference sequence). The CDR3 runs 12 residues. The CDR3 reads CASTQEGYTQYF. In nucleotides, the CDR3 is TGTGCCAGTACCCAGGAGGGGTACACGCAGTATTTT.

The CDR3 sequence: CASSQLAGSSYNEQFF. The CDR3 nucleotides read TGTGCCAGCTCTCAACTAGCGGGGAGCTCCTACAATGAGCAGTTCTTC. The chain employs TRBV28 and TRBJ2-1; 10 bases are a match to TRBD2. The CDR3 runs 16 residues. Trimming removed 8 bases from V and 0 bases from J; junction bases left unmatched: 7. Looked up from germline, CDR1 is MDHEN and CDR2 is SYDVKM.

The CDR3 DNA is TGTGCCAGCAGTTTAATAGGGGGGAGGGCTCGTCAGCCCCAGCATTTT. It specifies CASSLIGGRARQPQHF. The V and J genes are TRBV27 and TRBJ1-5, with D tentatively TRBD1 (6 bases). Looked up from germline, CDR1 is MNHEY and CDR2 is SMNVEV (reference sequence). The CDR3 extends over 16 amino acids. Trimming shortened V by 2 bases and J by 6 bases, and 17 bases separated the two germline ends.

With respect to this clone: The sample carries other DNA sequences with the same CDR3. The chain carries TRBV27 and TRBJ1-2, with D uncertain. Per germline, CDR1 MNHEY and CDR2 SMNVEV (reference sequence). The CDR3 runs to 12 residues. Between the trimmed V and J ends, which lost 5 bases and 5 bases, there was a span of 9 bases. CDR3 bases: TGTGCCAGCAGTACCCAAGGATATGGCTACACCTTC. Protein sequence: CASSTQGYGYTF.

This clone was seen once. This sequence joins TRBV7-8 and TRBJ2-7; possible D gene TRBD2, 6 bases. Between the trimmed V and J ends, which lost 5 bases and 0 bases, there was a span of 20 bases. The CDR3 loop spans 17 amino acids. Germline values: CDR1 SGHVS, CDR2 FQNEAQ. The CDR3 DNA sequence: TGTGCCAGCAGCCCCACGCGGGAAGCAGCGAGCTCCTACGAGCAGTACTTC. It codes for CASSPTREAASSYEQYF.

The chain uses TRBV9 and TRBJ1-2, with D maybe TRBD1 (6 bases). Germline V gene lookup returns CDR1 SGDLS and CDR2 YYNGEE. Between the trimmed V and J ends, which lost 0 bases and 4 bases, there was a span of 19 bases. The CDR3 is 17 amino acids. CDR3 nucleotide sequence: TGTGCCAGCAGCGTAGGTGGTAAGGACAGCGTGACCTATGGCTACACCTTC. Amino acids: CASSVGGKDSVTYGYTF.

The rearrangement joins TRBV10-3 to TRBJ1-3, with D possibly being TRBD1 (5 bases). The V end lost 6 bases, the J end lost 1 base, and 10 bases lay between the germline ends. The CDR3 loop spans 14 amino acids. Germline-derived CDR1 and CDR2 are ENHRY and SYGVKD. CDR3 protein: CAIRDQGSGNTIYF. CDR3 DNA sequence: TGTGCCATCAGAGATCAGGGTTCTGGAAACACCATATATTTT.

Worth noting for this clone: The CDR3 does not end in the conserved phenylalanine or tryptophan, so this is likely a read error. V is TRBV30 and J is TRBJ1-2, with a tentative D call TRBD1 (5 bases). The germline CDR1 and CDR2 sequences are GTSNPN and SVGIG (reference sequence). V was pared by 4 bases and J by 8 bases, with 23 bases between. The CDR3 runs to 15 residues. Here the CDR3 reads CAWTPWEGLREGYTL. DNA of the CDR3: TGTGCCTGGACTCCCTGGGAGGGGCTACGAGAGGGCTACACCCTC.

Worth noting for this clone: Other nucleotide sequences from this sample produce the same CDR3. CDR3 coding DNA: TGTGCCAGCAGTACAGGGGGAAACACTGAAGCTTTCTTT. Amino acid sequence: CASSTGGNTEAFF. This rearrangement joins TRBV27 to TRBJ1-1; the match to TRBD1 covers 8 bases. The V gene end was trimmed by 5 bases and the J gene end by 2 bases; junction bases not matched to a gene: 1. Germline CDR1 MNHEY, CDR2 SMNVEV (reference sequence). There are 13 residues in the CDR3.

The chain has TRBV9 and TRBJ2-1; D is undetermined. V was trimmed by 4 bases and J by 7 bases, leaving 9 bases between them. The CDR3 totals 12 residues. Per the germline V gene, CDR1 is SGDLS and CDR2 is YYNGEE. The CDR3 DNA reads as TGTGCCAGCAGCTCCGGGTTGAATGAGCAGTTCTTC. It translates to CASSSGLNEQFF. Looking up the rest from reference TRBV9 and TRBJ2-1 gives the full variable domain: DSGVTQTPKHLITATGQRVTLRCSPRSGDLSVYWYQQSLDQGLQFLIQYYNGEERAKGNILERFSAQQFPDLHSELNLSSLELGDSALYFCASSSGLNEQFFGPGTRLTVL.

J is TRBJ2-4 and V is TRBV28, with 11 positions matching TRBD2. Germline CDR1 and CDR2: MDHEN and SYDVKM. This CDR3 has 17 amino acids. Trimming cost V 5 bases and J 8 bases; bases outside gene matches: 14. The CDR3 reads CASSTQILAGVQYIQYF. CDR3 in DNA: TGTGCCAGCAGTACGCAAATACTAGCGGGAGTCCAATACATTCAGTACTTC.

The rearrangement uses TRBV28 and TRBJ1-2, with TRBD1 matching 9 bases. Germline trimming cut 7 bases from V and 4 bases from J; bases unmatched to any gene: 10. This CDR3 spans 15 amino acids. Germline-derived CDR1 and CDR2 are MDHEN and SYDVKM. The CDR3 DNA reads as TGTGCCAGCAAACGACAGGGGGAGTATTTCTATGGCTACACCTTC. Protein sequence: CASKRQGEYFYGYTF.

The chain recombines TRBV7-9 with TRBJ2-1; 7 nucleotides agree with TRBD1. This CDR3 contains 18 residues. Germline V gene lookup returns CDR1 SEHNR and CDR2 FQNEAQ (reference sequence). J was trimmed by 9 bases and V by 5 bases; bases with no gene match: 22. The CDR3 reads CASSPAISEGPRQGEQFF. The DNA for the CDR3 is TGTGCCAGCAGCCCGGCTATCTCTGAGGGGCCAAGACAGGGTGAGCAGTTCTTC.

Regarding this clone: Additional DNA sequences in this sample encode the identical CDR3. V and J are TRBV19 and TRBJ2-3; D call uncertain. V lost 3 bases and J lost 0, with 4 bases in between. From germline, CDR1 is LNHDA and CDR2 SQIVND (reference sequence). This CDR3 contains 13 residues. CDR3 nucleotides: TGTGCCAGTAGTATTGCTAGCACAGATACGCAGTATTTT. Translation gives CASSIASTDTQYF.

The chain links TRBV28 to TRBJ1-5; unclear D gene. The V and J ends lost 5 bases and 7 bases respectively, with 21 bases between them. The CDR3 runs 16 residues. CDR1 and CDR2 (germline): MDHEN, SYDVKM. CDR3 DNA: TGTGCCAGCAGTATGGACGGGCCTGACTGGAGGCAGCCCCAGCATTTT. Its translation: CASSMDGPDWRQPQHF. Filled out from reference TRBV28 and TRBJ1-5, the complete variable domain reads DVKVTQSSRYLVKRTGEKVFLECVQDMDHENMFWYRQDPGLGLRLIYFSYDVKMKEKGDIPEGYSVSREKKERFSLILESASTNQTSMYLCASSMDGPDWRQPQHFGDGTRLSIL.

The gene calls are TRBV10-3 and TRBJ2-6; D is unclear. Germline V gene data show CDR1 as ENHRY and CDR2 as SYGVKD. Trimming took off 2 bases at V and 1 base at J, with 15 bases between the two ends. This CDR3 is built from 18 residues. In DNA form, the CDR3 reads TGTGCCATCAGTGAGGCGGTAACCGGGTCTTCTGGGGCCAACGTCCTGACTTTC. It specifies CAISEAVTGSSGANVLTF.